The entry below gives a single T cell receptor beta chain sequence along with its context. Antigen: not known. CDR3 length: 15 amino acids. J gave up 8 bases and V 1 base, and 8 bases lay outside the gene matches. Looked up from germline, CDR1 is SGHVS and CDR2 is FNYEAQ. The sample belongs to a study of Siglec-9 on CD8 T cells in melanoma. Whole-study findings and limits: An effector memory CD8+ subset marked by Siglec-9 reportedly appeared to gather in melanoma.

Using immunoSEQ multiplex PCR, the repertoire was profiled, and TCRdb retains in-frame clones only, with some absent. Of around 39,000 clones detected, 80% to 85% appear once; the ten largest clones hold over 1.5%. Sample: Siglec-9- CD8+ T cells sorted from blood. This chain connects TRBV7-6 to TRBJ1-2; 9 bases match TRBD1. This receptor was obtained from a human donor in good health. CDR3: CASSLDGQGLYGYTF. CDR3 bases: TGTGCCAGCAGCTTAGATGGACAGGGGTTATACGGCTACACCTTC.